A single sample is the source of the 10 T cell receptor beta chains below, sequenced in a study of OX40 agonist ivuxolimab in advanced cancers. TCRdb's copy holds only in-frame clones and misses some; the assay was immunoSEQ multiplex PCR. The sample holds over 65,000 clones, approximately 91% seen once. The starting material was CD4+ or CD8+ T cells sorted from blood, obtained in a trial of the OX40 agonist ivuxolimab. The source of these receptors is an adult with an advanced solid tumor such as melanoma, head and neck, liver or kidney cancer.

Here the CDR3 reads CASSSPSQGLEQYF. The CDR3 nucleotides read TGTGCCAGCAGTTCCCCCAGTCAGGGGCTCGAGCAGTACTTC. V and J are TRBV28 and TRBJ2-7; weak D call: TRBD1 (6 bases). Trimming left V 4 bases short and J 6 bases short, with 16 bases between. CDR1 is MDHEN, CDR2 SYDVKM, per germline. The CDR3 loop spans 14 amino acids.

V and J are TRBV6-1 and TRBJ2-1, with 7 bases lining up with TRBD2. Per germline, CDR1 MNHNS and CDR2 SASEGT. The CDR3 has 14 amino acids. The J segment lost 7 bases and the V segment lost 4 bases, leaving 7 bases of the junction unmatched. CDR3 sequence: CASSGTRMMNEQFF. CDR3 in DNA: TGTGCCAGCAGTGGGACTAGGATGATGAATGAGCAGTTCTTC.

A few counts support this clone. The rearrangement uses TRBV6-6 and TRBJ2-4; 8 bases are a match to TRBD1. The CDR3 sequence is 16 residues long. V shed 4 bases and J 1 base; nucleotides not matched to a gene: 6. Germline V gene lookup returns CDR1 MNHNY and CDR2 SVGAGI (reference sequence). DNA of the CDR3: TGTGCCAGCAGTTCCGGACAGGGTGTCGCCAAAAACATTCAGTACTTC. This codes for CASSSGQGVAKNIQYF.

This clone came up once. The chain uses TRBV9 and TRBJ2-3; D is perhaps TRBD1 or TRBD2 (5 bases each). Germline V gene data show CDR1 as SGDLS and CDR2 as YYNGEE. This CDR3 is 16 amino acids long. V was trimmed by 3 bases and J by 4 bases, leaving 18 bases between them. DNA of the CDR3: TGTGCCAGCAGCGAGGGGAGTAGGATGGTCGCAGATACGCAGTATTTT. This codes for CASSEGSRMVADTQYF.

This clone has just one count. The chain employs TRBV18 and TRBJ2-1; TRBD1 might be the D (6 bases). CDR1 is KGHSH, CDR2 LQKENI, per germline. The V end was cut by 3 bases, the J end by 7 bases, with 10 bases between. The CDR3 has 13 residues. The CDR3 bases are TGTGCCAGCTCACCTACCAGGGGAAATGAGCAGTTCTTC. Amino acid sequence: CASSPTRGNEQFF. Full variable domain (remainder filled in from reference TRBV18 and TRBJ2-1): NAGVMQNPRHLVRRRGQEARLRCSPMKGHSHVYWYRQLPEEGLKFMVYLQKENIIDESGMPKERFSAEFPKEGPSILRIQQVVRGDSAAYFCASSPTRGNEQFFGPGTRLTVL.

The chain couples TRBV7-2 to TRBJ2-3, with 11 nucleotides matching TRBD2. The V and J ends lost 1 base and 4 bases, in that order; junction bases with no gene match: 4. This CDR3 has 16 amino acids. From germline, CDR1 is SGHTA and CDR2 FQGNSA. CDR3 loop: CASSLGPLAGADTQYF. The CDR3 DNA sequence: TGTGCCAGCAGCTTAGGTCCACTAGCGGGAGCAGATACGCAGTATTTT.

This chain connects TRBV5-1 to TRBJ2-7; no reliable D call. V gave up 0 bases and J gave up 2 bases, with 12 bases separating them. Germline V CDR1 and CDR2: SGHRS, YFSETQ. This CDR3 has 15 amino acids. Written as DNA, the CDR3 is TGCGCCAGCAGCTTGGCTCCGCTGGCCCCCTACGAGCAGTACTTC. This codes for CASSLAPLAPYEQYF.

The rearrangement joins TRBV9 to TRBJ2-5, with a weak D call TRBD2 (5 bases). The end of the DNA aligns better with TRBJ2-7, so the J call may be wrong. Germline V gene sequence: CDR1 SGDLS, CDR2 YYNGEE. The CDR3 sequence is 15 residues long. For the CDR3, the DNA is TGTGCCAGCAGCGTAGCCCCTAGCTCAATCTACGAGCAGTACTTC. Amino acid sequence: CASSVAPSSIYEQYF.

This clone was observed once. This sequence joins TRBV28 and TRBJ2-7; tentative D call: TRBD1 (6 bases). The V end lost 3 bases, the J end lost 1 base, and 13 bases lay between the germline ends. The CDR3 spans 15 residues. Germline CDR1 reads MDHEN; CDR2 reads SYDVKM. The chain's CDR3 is CASSLVQGRSYEQYF. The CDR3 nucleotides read TGTGCCAGCAGTTTGGTCCAGGGGCGATCCTACGAGCAGTACTTC.

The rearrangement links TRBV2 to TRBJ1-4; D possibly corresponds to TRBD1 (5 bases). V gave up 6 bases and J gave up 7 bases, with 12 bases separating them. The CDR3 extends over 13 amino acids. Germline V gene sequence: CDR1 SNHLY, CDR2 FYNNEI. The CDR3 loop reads CASRNGGGEKLFF. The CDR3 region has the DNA TGTGCCAGCAGAAATGGGGGTGGTGAAAAACTGTTTTTT.